This entry is about one T cell receptor (beta chain). The entry originates in a study of PD-L1 blockade in urothelial cancer. Study at large: Starting in the mid-2010s, patients were given atezolizumab (1,200 mg intravenously every 3 weeks). Males with bladder-origin urothelial cancer constituted about 85% of the roughly 29 patients.

Time point specified: peripheral blood 6 weeks after treatment start. Patients' urothelial carcinoma was locally advanced or metastatic. The CDR3 loop spans 16 amino acids. The junction had 11 bases not matched to a gene; V was cut back by 7 bases and J by 6 bases. Germline CDR1 reads LNHDA; CDR2 reads SQIVND (reference sequence). Assay used: immunoSEQ multiplex PCR; TCRdb lists only in-frame clones, some missing. The profile covers 40,000 to 55,000 clones, with 88% appearing a single time and 2.4% taken by the ten largest. This clonotype originated in a man aged 60-69 years with urothelial cancer. This specimen consisted of PBMCs, obtained around atezolizumab (anti-PD-L1) treatment. V is TRBV19 and J is TRBJ2-2; 10 nucleotides align to TRBD2. Written as DNA, the CDR3 is TGTGCCAGTAAAAACCCCGGAGGGACTAGCGCCGGGGAGCTGTTTTTT. Protein product: CASKNPGGTSAGELFF.